This T cell receptor beta chain was profiled in a study of CD8 T cells in Susac syndrome. The study used healthy donors as controls matched for age and sex. The CDR3 has 14 amino acids. The V end was cut by 4 bases, the J end by 1 base, with 10 bases between. Germline lookup yields CDR1 SQVTM and CDR2 ANQGSEA. With random hexamers, reverse transcription was performed on about 0.45 to 1 ug of RNA. Across 54 Vbeta and 13 Jbeta, TCR beta CDR3 was amplified with immunoSEQ multiplex PCR. From the immunoSEQ multiplex PCR reads, TCRdb called clonotypes with MiXCR, one entry per CDR3 protein. The data show about 130,000 distinct CDR3 sequences, 90% to 95% seen once.

The source material was CD4+ T cells from PBMCs. The rearrangement uses TRBV29-1 and TRBJ2-2, with D possibly matching TRBD2 (5 bases). This clonotype was sampled from a human donor in good health. CDR3 nucleotide sequence: TGCAGCGTTGGTAAAGCGGAGAACACCGGGGAGCTGTTTTTT. Translation: CSVGKAENTGELFF.